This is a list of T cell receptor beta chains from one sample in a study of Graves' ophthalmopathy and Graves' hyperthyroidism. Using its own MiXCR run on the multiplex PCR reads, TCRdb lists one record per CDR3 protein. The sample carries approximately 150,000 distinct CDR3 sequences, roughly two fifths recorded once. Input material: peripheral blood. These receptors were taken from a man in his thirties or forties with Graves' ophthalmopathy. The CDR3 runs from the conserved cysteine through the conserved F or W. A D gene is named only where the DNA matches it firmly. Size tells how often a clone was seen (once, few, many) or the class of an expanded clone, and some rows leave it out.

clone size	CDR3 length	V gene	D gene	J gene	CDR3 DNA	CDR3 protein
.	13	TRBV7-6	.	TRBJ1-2	TGTGCCAGCAGCTTCGGGCCCGCGGGTGGCTACACCTTC	CASSFGPAGGYTF
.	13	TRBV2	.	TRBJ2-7	TGTGCCAGCAACCCTCTAGTATCCTACGAGCAGTACTTC	CASNPLVSYEQYF
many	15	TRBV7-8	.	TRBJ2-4	TGTGCCAGCAGCTTTTATCAGGGGCGAGGAAACATTCAGTACTTC	CASSFYQGRGNIQYF
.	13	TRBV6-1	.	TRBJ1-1	TGTGCCAGCAGAGGTCCGCTGAACACTGAAGCTTTCTTT	CASRGPLNTEAFF
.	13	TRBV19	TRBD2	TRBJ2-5	TGTGCCAGTAGGGCTAGCGGGAGGGAGACCCAGTACTTC	CASRASGRETQYF
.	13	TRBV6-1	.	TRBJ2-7	TGTGCCAGCAGAGAAATTGACAGTTACGAGCAGTACTTC	CASREIDSYEQYF
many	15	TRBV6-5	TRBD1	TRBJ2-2	TGTGCCTGTAAGCGGGACAGGGCTCGAACCGGGGAGCTGTTTTTT	CACKRDRARTGELFF
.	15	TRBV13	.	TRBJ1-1	TGTGCCAGCAGCCTGGTGGGGGGCCCGAACACTGAAGCTTTCTTT	CASSLVGGPNTEAFF
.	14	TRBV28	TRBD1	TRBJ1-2	TGTGCCAGCAGGAGGGACAGCGAGAACTATGGCTACACCTTC	CASRRDSENYGYTF
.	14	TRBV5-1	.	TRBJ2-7	TGCGCCAGCAGTCTCCGCGTGGGGACCTACGAGCAGTACTTC	CASSLRVGTYEQYF
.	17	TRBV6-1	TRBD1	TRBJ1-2	TGTGCCAGCATCCTCAGACAGGGGATAGGAACTGGCTATGGCTACACCTTC	CASILRQGIGTGYGYTF
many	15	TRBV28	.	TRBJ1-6	TGTGCCAGCAGCATCCAGAGCCTGGATAATTCACCCCTCCACTTT	CASSIQSLDNSPLHF
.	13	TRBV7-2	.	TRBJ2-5	TGTGCCACGGGATACAGGACACAAGAGACCCAGTACTTC	CATGYRTQETQYF
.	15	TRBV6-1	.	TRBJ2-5	TGTGCCAGCAAAAGGCGGGGTGGTCCGGGAGAGACCCAGTACTTC	CASKRRGGPGETQYF
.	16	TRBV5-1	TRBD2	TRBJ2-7	TGCGCCAGCAGCTTGGCCGCTAGCGGGGTCTCCTACGAGCAGTACTTC	CASSLAASGVSYEQYF
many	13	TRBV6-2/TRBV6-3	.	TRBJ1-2	TGTGCCAGCCGGCTCAAAAGGGCGTCAGGCTACACCTTC	CASRLKRASGYTF
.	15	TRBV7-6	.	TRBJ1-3	TGTGCCAGCAGCTCCCTTGGCGGGGCTGGAAACACCATATATTTT	CASSSLGGAGNTIYF
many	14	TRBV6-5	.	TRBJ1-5	TGTGCCAGCAGTTACTCTGCGGTCATTCAGCCCCAGCATTTT	CASSYSAVIQPQHF
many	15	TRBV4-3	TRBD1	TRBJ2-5	TGCGCCAGCAGCCAACTACAGGGGGGAGGAGAGACCCAGTACTTC	CASSQLQGGGETQYF
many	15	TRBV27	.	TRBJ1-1	TGTGCCAGCACCACCCTCCTGAACCGGAACACTGAAGCTTTCTTT	CASTTLLNRNTEAFF
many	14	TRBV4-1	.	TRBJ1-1	TGCGCCAGCAGCCAGGCCTTCGGGGACACTGAAGCTTTCTTT	CASSQAFGDTEAFF
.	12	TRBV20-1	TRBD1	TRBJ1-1	TGCAGTGCTAGAGTCGGGACAGATGAAGCTTTCTTT	CSARVGTDEAFF
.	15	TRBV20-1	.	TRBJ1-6	TGCAGTGCTAGCTCCCCGATCCTAACAAATTCACCCCTCCACTTT	CSASSPILTNSPLHF
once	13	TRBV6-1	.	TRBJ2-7	TGTGCCAGCAGAGGACCATCCGCCTACGAGCAGTACTTC	CASRGPSAYEQYF
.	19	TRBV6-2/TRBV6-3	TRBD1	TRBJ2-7	TGTGCCAGCAGGGGCGGACAGGGGGAATTGTGGGATGACTCCTACGAGCAGTACTTC	CASRGGQGELWDDSYEQYF
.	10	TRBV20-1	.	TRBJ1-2	TGCAGTGCTAGATACTATGGCTACACCTTC	CSARYYGYTF
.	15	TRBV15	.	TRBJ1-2	TGTGCCACCAGTATGGGGTTGCAAGCTAACTATGGCTACACCTTC	CATSMGLQANYGYTF
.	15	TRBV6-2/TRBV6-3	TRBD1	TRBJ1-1	TGTGCCAGCAGTAGTAACAGGGGCAGGAACACTGAAGCTTTCTTT	CASSSNRGRNTEAFF
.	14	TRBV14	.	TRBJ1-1	TGTGCCGTAACGCCATGGGGGGGACCCACTGAAGCTTTCTTT	CAVTPWGGPTEAFF
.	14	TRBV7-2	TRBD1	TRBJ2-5	TGTGCCAGCAGCTCCAGACAGGGTGTAGAGACCCAGTACTTC	CASSSRQGVETQYF
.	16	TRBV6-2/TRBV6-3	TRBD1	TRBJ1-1	TGTGCCAGCAGTTACGGGACAGGGAGGGGCAACACTGAAGCTTTCTTT	CASSYGTGRGNTEAFF
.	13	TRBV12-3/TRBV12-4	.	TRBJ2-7	TGTGCCAGCCAGCCAAGTGTGGGTTACGAGCAGTACTTC	CASQPSVGYEQYF
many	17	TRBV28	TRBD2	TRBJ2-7	TGTGCCAGCAGTCCCTCTCCGGGGGCGGGAGGGATCTACGAGCAGTACTTC	CASSPSPGAGGIYEQYF
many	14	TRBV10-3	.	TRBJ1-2	TGTGCCATCAGTGACCCCAGGGTTAACTATGGCTACACCTTC	CAISDPRVNYGYTF
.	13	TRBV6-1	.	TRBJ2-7	TGTGCCAGCAGTCGCCTTGAGTCCTACGAGCAGTACTTC	CASSRLESYEQYF
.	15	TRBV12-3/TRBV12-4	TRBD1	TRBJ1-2	TGTGCCAGCAGCTCTCCGACAGGGGGAGGCTATGGCTACACCTTC	CASSSPTGGGYGYTF
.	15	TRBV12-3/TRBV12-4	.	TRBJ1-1	TGTGCCAGCAGTTCTCTGACCGGCCGAGGCACTGAAGCTTTCTTT	CASSSLTGRGTEAFF
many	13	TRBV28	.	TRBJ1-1	TGTGCCGCCCAACCGGTTCGGAACACTGAAGCTTTCTTT	CAAQPVRNTEAFF
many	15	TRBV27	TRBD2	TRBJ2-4	TGTGCCAGCAGGGCCTTAGCGGGAGTAAAAAACATTCAGTACTTC	CASRALAGVKNIQYF
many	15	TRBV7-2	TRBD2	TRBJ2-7	TGTGCCAGCAGCTTTAGCGGGAGAGGTGGCTACGAGCAGTACTTC	CASSFSGRGGYEQYF
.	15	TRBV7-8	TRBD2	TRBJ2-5	TGTGCCAGCAGCTTACTAGCGGGAGATTGGGAGACCCAGTACTTC	CASSLLAGDWETQYF
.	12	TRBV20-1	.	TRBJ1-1	TGCAGTGCCCGCGACTCGGGGCAAATGGCTTTCTTT	CSARDSGQMAFF
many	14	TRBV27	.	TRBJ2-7	TGTGCCAGCAGGGCGGAGCTGATTTCCTACGAGCAGTACTTC	CASRAELISYEQYF
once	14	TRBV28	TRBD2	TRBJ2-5	TGTGCCAGCAATTTAGCGGGCACTCAAGAGACCCAGTACTTC	CASNLAGTQETQYF
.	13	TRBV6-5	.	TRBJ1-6	TGTGCCAGCAGTTACGTACTAAATTCACCCCTCCACTTT	CASSYVLNSPLHF
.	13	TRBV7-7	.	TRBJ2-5	TGTGCTAGCAGCTTGCAGGACCAAGAGACCCAGTACTTC	CASSLQDQETQYF
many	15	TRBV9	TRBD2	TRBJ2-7	TGTGCCAGCAGCGTAGGTTCCCCCCGGGGAGGGGAGCAGTACTTC	CASSVGSPRGGEQYF
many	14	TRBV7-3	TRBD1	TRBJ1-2	TGTGCCAGCAGTGCCCCGGGACAGGCCTCTGGCTACACCTTC	CASSAPGQASGYTF
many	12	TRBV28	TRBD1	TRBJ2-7	TGTGCCAGCAGTTTACCCGGGACAGTTAAGTACTTC	CASSLPGTVKYF
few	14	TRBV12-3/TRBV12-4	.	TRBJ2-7	TGTGCCAGCAGCGCCGGGACTCCATCCTACGAGCAGTACTTC	CASSAGTPSYEQYF
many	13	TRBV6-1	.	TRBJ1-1	TGTGCCAGCACCAAGAGCTTGAACACTGAAGCTTTCTTT	CASTKSLNTEAFF
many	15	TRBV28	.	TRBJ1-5	TGTGCCAGCAGTCCCCCGGGGTGGGGGAAGGAGCCCCAGCATTTT	CASSPPGWGKEPQHF